What follows are 21 T cell receptor beta chains derived from one specimen sequenced in a study of cytomegalovirus exposure and HLA in healthy donors. PCR used 60 Vbeta primers and 13 Jbeta primers. Libraries were prepared by immunoSEQ multiplex PCR; TCRdb keeps only in-frame clonotypes and omits some of them. The sample records around 120,000 clones, 65% to 85% being singletons. The sequenced sample was PBMCs. Receptors originate from a woman in her thirties or forties in good health and CMV-seronegative.

The J gene is TRBJ2-7, the V gene TRBV18; TRBD1 might be the D (5 bases). The germline V gene has CDR1 KGHSH and CDR2 LQKENI. The CDR3 loop spans 15 amino acids. The germline V and J ends were trimmed by 6 bases and 0 bases, with 15 bases remaining between them. Here the CDR3 DNA reads TGTGCCAGCTCTCCTCAGGGCCCCAGCTCCTACGAGCAGTACTTC. Translation: CASSPQGPSSYEQYF.

The V call is TRBV9, the J call TRBJ1-1; possible D gene TRBD1, 6 bases. The ends were cut back, 4 bases at V and 6 bases at J, with 13 bases in the middle. Germline values: CDR1 SGDLS, CDR2 YYNGEE. The length of the CDR3 is 13 residues. The CDR3: CASSPGWGPEAFF. The CDR3 DNA sequence: TGTGCCAGCAGCCCTGGGTGGGGGCCTGAAGCTTTCTTT.

V is TRBV28 and J is TRBJ2-5, with TRBD2 matching over 8 bases. Trimming removed 3 bases from V and 2 bases from J; junction bases left unmatched: 11. Germline V lookup: CDR1 MDHEN, CDR2 SYDVKM. There are 17 residues in the CDR3. The CDR3 nucleotides read TGTGCCAGCAGTTTCGCAGCGGGAGCCTCCTATCAAGAGACCCAGTACTTC. This codes for CASSFAAGASYQETQYF.

The chain links TRBV5-1 to TRBJ2-5; tentatively, D is TRBD2 (7 bases). This CDR3 spans 15 amino acids. CDR1 and CDR2 from the germline V gene are SGHRS and YFSETQ. V was shortened by 0 bases and J by 4 bases, with 13 bases between the two germline ends. The CDR3 DNA is TGCGCCAGCAGCTTGGCCGGGGGGCGCGGAGAGACCCAGTACTTC. Translating gives CASSLAGGRGETQYF.

The chain employs TRBV5-1 and TRBJ2-7; 7 bases are a match to TRBD2. This CDR3 contains 14 residues. J lost 1 base, V lost 2 bases, and 3 bases had no gene match. The germline CDR1 and CDR2 sequences are SGHRS and YFSETQ. The CDR3 sequence is CASSLERGSYEQYF. For the CDR3, the DNA is TGCGCCAGCAGCTTAGAGCGGGGTTCCTACGAGCAGTACTTC. Drawing the rest from reference TRBV5-1 and TRBJ2-7, the complete variable domain is KAGVTQTPRYLIKTRGQQVTLSCSPISGHRSVSWYQQTPGQGLQFLFEYFSETQRNKGNFPGRFSGRQFSNSRSEMNVSTLELGDSALYLCASSLERGSYEQYFGPGTRLTVT.

This clone has just a few counts. V and J are TRBV28 and TRBJ2-2, with 13 positions matching TRBD2. The CDR3 loop spans 14 amino acids. V lost 11 bases, J lost 0 bases, and 0 bases stayed unmatched. Looked up from germline, CDR1 is MDHEN and CDR2 is SYDVKM. The CDR3 sequence is CAGTSGANTGELFF. For the CDR3, the DNA is TGTGCCGGGACTAGCGGGGCGAACACCGGGGAGCTGTTTTTT.

In the case of this clone: Other DNA variants within this sample encode the same CDR3. This chain joins TRBV19 and TRBJ1-5, with TRBD1 matching over 11 bases. V lost 6 bases, J lost 4 bases, and 2 bases stayed unmatched. In germline, CDR1 is LNHDA, CDR2 SQIVND (reference sequence). The CDR3 runs to 14 residues. The CDR3 DNA is TGTGCCAGTAGCGGGACAGGGGGAAATCAGCCCCAGCATTTT. Translation gives CASSGTGGNQPQHF.

This clone came up once. Written as DNA, the CDR3 is TGTGCCATCAGTGTAGACAGCTACCCCTATGGCTACACCTTC. This sequence encodes CAISVDSYPYGYTF. The chain recombines TRBV10-3 with TRBJ1-2; possible D gene TRBD1, 5 bases. Germline lookup yields CDR1 ENHRY and CDR2 SYGVKD. V shed 4 bases and J shed 4 bases, with 13 bases lying between them. The CDR3 runs to 14 residues.

The chain carries TRBV28 and TRBJ1-5, with a weak D call TRBD1 (6 bases). There are 14 residues in the CDR3. Germline V gene data show CDR1 as MDHEN and CDR2 as SYDVKM. Trimming removed 2 bases at V and 7 bases at J, with 12 bases between. The CDR3 sequence: CASSLGARGQPQHF. The DNA for the CDR3 is TGTGCCAGCAGTTTAGGAGCCAGGGGACAGCCCCAGCATTTT.

This clone was detected a few times. The chain joins TRBV27 to TRBJ1-5; D call uncertain. Between the trimmed V and J ends, which lost 6 bases and 1 base, there was a span of 7 bases. Germline loops: CDR1 MNHEY, CDR2 SMNVEV (reference sequence). The CDR3 spans 13 residues. CDR3 sequence: CASRRESNQPQHF. In DNA form, the CDR3 reads TGTGCCAGCAGGAGGGAAAGCAATCAGCCCCAGCATTTT.

V and J are TRBV28 and TRBJ1-1; D call uncertain. This CDR3 contains 14 residues. V was clipped by 3 bases and J by 0 bases, with 8 bases between them. Germline CDR1 and CDR2: MDHEN and SYDVKM. CDR3 DNA sequence: TGTGCCAGCAGTTTTAAATTCCTGAACACTGAAGCTTTCTTT. This gives the protein CASSFKFLNTEAFF.

The V and J genes are TRBV7-8 and TRBJ2-2; D may be TRBD2 (6 bases). Between the trimmed V and J ends, which lost 4 bases and 4 bases, there was a span of 13 bases. This CDR3 spans 15 amino acids. Germline loops: CDR1 SGHVS, CDR2 FQNEAQ. CDR3 coding DNA: TGTGCCAGCAGCTCAATCCGGGGGTCCACCGGGGAGCTGTTTTTT. Protein product: CASSSIRGSTGELFF.

The V call is TRBV5-1, the J call TRBJ2-3, with 14 bases fitting TRBD2. Germline V gene data show CDR1 as SGHRS and CDR2 as YFSETQ. The CDR3 has 16 amino acids. V was pared by 4 bases and J by 7 bases, with 8 bases of the junction left unmatched. This chain's CDR3 is CASSRGTSGGSNTQYF. In DNA, the CDR3 is TGCGCCAGCAGCCGCGGGACTAGCGGGGGATCCAATACGCAGTATTTT.

The genes are TRBV10-3 and TRBJ2-5, with D possibly being TRBD2 (6 bases). The germline V gene has CDR1 ENHRY and CDR2 SYGVKD. Trimming left V 2 bases short and J 13 bases short, with 14 bases between. The CDR3 totals 12 residues. CDR3 amino acids: CAISEGAGKGYF. CDR3 DNA sequence: TGTGCCATCAGTGAGGGGGCGGGGAAGGGGTACTTC.

The V call is TRBV6-1, the J call TRBJ1-1, with a weak D call TRBD1 (6 bases). Deletions cut 8 bases from V and 6 bases from J, with 10 bases between. This CDR3 has 11 residues. Germline V gene lookup returns CDR1 MNHNS and CDR2 SASEGT. The CDR3 region has the DNA TGTGCCAGCCAGGGGATGTCTGAAGCTTTCTTT. This sequence encodes CASQGMSEAFF.

The chain links TRBV27 to TRBJ2-7, with 8 bases lining up with TRBD1. With V trimmed by 2 bases and J by 3 bases, 3 bases remained unmatched. This CDR3 has 14 amino acids. CDR1 and CDR2 (germline): MNHEY, SMNVEV (reference sequence). CDR3 loop: CASSLQGAVYEQYF. CDR3 DNA sequence: TGTGCCAGCAGTTTACAGGGGGCTGTCTACGAGCAGTACTTC.

This chain joins TRBV7-8 and TRBJ2-2; D gene ambiguous. The ends were cut back, 5 bases at V and 5 bases at J, with 12 bases in the middle. This CDR3 spans 14 amino acids. CDR1 is SGHVS and CDR2 is FQNEAQ in the germline V gene. The CDR3: CASSTRAFTGELFF. For the CDR3, the DNA is TGTGCCAGCAGCACCCGAGCCTTTACCGGGGAGCTGTTTTTT. Using reference TRBV7-8 and TRBJ2-2 for the parts outside the CDR3, the full variable domain is GAGVSQSPRYKVAKRGQDVALRCDPISGHVSLFWYQQALGQGPEFLTYFQNEAQLDKSGLPSDRFFAERPEGSVSTLKIQRTQQEDSAVYLCASSTRAFTGELFFGEGSRLTVL.

This clone was counted once. The chain couples TRBV5-8 to TRBJ1-3, with D perhaps TRBD1 (6 bases). V was pared by 3 bases and J by 0 bases, with 10 bases between. This CDR3 comprises 15 residues. The V gene's germline CDR1 is SGHTS and CDR2 YDEGEE. CDR3: CASSSGTNSGNTIYF. The CDR3 DNA reads TGTGCCAGCAGCTCCGGGACAAACTCTGGAAACACCATATATTTT. The whole variable domain, remainder taken from reference TRBV5-8 and TRBJ1-3, is EAGVTQSPTHLIKTRGQQATLRCSPISGHTSVYWYQQALGLGLQFLLWYDEGEERNRGNFPPRFSGRQFPNYSSELNVNALELEDSALYLCASSSGTNSGNTIYFGEGSWLTVV.

J is TRBJ2-2 and V is TRBV5-1, with a tentative D call TRBD2 (6 bases). The V gene's germline CDR1 is SGHRS and CDR2 YFSETQ. The CDR3 totals 15 residues. V was clipped by 0 bases and J by 5 bases, with 11 bases between them. CDR3 residues: CASSLGGKRTGELFF. The CDR3 bases are TGCGCCAGCAGCTTGGGCGGGAAGCGGACCGGGGAGCTGTTTTTT.

The chain joins TRBV10-3 to TRBJ2-7, with TRBD1 matching over 10 bases. Germline V gene lookup returns CDR1 ENHRY and CDR2 SYGVKD. J lost 6 bases, V lost 4 bases, and 6 bases had no gene match. CDR3 size: 14 residues. The CDR3 nucleotides read TGTGCCATCAGTGGGGCCGGGACAGGGGCCGAGCAGTACTTC. The encoded protein is CAISGAGTGAEQYF.

The chain couples TRBV11-3 to TRBJ2-1; possible D gene TRBD2, 6 bases. The CDR3 has 14 amino acids. Deletions cut 5 bases from V and 5 bases from J, with 13 bases between. Germline V gene sequence: CDR1 SGHNT, CDR2 YENEEA. The CDR3 sequence is CASSPGDAHNEQFF. CDR3 coding DNA: TGTGCCAGCAGCCCGGGAGACGCACACAATGAGCAGTTCTTC. The full variable domain, with the rest looked up from reference TRBV11-3 and TRBJ2-1, is EAGVVQSPRYKIIEKKQPVAFWCNPISGHNTLYWYLQNLGQGPELLIRYENEEAVDDSQLPKDRFSAERLKGVDSTLKIQPAELGDSAVYLCASSPGDAHNEQFFGPGTRLTVL.